This TCR beta chain was documented in a study of T cell responses to AZD1222 COVID-19 vaccine. General study results and limits: Donors in the cohort were predominantly white British and more often female, and clonal diversity was possibly underestimated. There were repertoire samples only from the period after the peak T cell response.

Trimming took 1 base from V and 4 from J, leaving 11 bases between them. The germline CDR1 and CDR2 sequences are LNHNV and YYDKDF (reference sequence). The CDR3 contains 15 residues. This clone was seen just once. Its specificity is not known. Using immunoSEQ multiplex PCR, the repertoire was profiled, and TCRdb retains in-frame clones only, with some absent. The table includes around 84,000 clones, 80% to 90% detected once. The receptor's source is an adult in good health. This chain connects TRBV15 to TRBJ1-3, with D perhaps TRBD1 (5 bases). Sequencing was performed on peripheral blood, taken on day 0 of AZD1222 vaccination. DNA of the CDR3: TGTGCCACCAGCAGAGGACAGACTAGAGGAAACACCATATATTTT. This sequence encodes CATSRGQTRGNTIYF.